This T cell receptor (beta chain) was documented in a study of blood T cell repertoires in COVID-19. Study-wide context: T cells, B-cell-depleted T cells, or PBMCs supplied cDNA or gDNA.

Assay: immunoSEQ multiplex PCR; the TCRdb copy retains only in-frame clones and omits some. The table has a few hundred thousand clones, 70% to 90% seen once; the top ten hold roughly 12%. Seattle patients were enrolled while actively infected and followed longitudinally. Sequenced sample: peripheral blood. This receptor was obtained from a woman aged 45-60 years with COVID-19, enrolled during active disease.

CDR3 in amino acids: CASSPDRDTYGYTF. For the CDR3, the DNA is TGTGCCAGCAGCCCAGATCGGGATACCTATGGCTACACCTTC. The chain joins TRBV28 to TRBJ1-2, with D hard to call. The CDR3 loop spans 14 amino acids. V dropped 6 bases and J dropped 4 bases, with 15 bases sitting between them. In germline, CDR1 is MDHEN, CDR2 SYDVKM.